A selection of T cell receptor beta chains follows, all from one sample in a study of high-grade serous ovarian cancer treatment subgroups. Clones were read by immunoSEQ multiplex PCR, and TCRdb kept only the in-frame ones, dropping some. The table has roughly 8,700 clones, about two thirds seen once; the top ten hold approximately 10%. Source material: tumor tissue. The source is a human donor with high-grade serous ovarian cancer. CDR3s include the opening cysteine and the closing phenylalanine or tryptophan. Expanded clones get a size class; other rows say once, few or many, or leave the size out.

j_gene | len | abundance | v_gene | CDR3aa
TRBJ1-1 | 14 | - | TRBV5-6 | CASSLVWGPGEAFF
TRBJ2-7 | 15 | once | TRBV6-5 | CASARTGDVGYEQYF
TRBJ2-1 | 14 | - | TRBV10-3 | CAIRGTSSYNEQFF
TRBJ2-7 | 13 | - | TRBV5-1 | CASSLAFRDEQYF
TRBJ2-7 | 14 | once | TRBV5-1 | CASSLQGEYYEQYF
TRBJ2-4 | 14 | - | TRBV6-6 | CASSLGQGRGIQYF
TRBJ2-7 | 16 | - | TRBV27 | CASIFKEPGQGYEQYF
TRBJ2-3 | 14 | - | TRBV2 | CASSEVSSTDTQYF
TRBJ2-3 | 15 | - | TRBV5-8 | CASSLGGYSPDTQYF
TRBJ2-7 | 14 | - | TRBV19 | CASSISQRGYEQYF
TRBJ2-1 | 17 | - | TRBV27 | CASSSSGFGLLYNEQFF
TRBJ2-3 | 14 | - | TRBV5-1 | CASSRAGGEDTQYF
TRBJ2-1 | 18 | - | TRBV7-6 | CASSLVGTSGRGFNEQFF
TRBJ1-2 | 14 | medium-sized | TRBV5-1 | CASRTEWGHYGYTF
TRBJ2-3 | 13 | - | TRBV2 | CASQSVSTDTQYF
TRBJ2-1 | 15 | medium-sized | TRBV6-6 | CASSYSELTGDEQFF
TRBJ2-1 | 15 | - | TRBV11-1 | CASSLGTPMFREQFF
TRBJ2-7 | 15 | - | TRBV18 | CASSIQQGTGYEQYF
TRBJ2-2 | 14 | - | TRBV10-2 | CASSAAGITGELFF
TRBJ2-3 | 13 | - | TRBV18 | CASSPPAADTQYF
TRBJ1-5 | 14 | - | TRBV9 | CASSLTGSNQPQHF
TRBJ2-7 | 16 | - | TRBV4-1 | CASSPSIARRLYEQYF
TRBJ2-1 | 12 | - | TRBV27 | CASSPQLNEQFF
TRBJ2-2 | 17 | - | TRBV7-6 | CASSSGTSGSGTGELFF
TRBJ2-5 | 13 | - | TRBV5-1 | CASSSGTRVEQYF
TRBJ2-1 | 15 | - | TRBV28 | CASSSGQIVYNEQFF
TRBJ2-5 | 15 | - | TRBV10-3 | CAISESQGSGETQYF
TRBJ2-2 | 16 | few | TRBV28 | CASVRGDGRYTGELFF
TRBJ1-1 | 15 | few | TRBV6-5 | CASRDGGLMNTEAFF
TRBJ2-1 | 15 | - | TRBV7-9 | CASSLARVTYNEQFF
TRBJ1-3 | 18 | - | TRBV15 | CATSSGTGVPRSGGTIYF
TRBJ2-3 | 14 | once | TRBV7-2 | CASSPRGKTDTQYF
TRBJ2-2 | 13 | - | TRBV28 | CASRRPGTGELFF
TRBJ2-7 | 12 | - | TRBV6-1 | CASSESHYEQYF
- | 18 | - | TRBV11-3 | CASSSETGGFPRDTEQYF
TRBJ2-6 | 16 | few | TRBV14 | CASSQDLGLGANVLTF
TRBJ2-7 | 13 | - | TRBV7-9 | CASSLGGNNEQYF
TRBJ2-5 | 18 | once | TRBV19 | CASSRTGLAGGGQETQYF
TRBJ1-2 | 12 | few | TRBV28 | CASSRTGSGYTF
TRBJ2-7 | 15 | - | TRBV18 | CASSPTSGNSYEQYF
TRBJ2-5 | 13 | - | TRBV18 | CASSGDRGETQYF
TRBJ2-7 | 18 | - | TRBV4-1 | CASSQGGTSETSSYEQYF
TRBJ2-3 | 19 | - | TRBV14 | CASSQRFLPGARFPDTQYF
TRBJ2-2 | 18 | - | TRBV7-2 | CASSPQLAGATNTGELFF
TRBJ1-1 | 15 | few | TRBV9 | CASSVHGMGGTEAFF
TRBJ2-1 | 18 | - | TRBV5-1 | CASSLGRGGGLRGNEQFF
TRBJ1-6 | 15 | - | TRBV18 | CASSPTGGADSPLHF
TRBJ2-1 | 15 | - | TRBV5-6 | CASSLGGRGYNEQFF
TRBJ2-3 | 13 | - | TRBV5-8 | CASSTWGRDTQYF
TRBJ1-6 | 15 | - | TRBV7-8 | CASSFGTPENSPLHF